This is a list of T cell receptor beta chains from one sample in a study of blood T cell repertoires in COVID-19. Assay: immunoSEQ multiplex PCR; the TCRdb copy retains only in-frame clones and omits some. The data contain around 160,000 clones, around 81% of them singletons. The sequenced sample was peripheral blood. These receptors all stem from a middle-aged woman with active or convalescent COVID-19. Both conserved end residues are part of each CDR3. A D gene is named only where the DNA matches it firmly. Only some rows state a clone size, as once, few, many or a class for expanded clones.

D: .; size: .; J: TRBJ1-2; V: TRBV28; CDR3: CASSHTYGYTF; DNA: TGTGCCAGCAGCCACACCTATGGCTACACCTTC
D: TRBD1; size: .; J: TRBJ1-1; V: TRBV27; CDR3: CASSSQGGNTEAFF; DNA: TGTGCCAGCAGTTCACAGGGGGGGAACACTGAAGCTTTCTTT
D: TRBD1; size: .; J: TRBJ2-1; V: TRBV29-1; CDR3: CSDAFGTGPHEQFF; DNA: TGCAGCGACGCGTTTGGGACAGGCCCCCATGAGCAGTTCTTC
D: TRBD1; size: .; J: TRBJ1-2; V: TRBV5-1; CDR3: CASSLAPGQGGYGYTF; DNA: TGCGCCAGCAGCTTAGCACCGGGACAGGGGGGCTATGGCTACACCTTC
D: TRBD1; size: .; J: TRBJ1-4; V: TRBV11-2; CDR3: CASSLQGANEKLFF; DNA: TGTGCCAGCAGTTTACAGGGGGCGAATGAAAAACTGTTTTTT
D: .; size: .; J: TRBJ1-1; V: TRBV6-5; CDR3: CASRTLPGDTEAFF; DNA: TGTGCCAGCAGGACCCTTCCAGGGGACACTGAAGCTTTCTTT
D: .; size: .; J: TRBJ2-7; V: TRBV28; CDR3: CASSLSGSEQYF; DNA: TGTGCCAGCAGTTTATCCGGGAGTGAGCAGTACTTC
D: .; size: .; J: TRBJ2-6; V: TRBV29-1; CDR3: CSVSPPGGANVLTF; DNA: TGCAGCGTTAGCCCCCCCGGGGGGGCCAACGTCCTGACTTTC
D: .; size: .; J: TRBJ1-4; V: TRBV12-3/TRBV12-4; CDR3: CASSLGAEKLFF; DNA: TGTGCCAGCAGTTTAGGGGCAGAAAAACTGTTTTTT
D: TRBD2; size: .; J: TRBJ2-7; V: TRBV6-5; CDR3: CASSYRGSGSHEQYF; DNA: TGTGCCAGCAGTTATCGCGGGAGCGGCTCCCACGAGCAGTACTTC
D: TRBD1; size: .; J: TRBJ2-2; V: TRBV14; CDR3: CASSQGGTGFPGELFF; DNA: TGTGCCAGCAGCCAAGGTGGGACAGGGTTTCCCGGGGAGCTGTTTTTT
D: TRBD1; size: once; J: TRBJ2-7; V: TRBV19; CDR3: CASGSAGGYEQYF; DNA: TGTGCCAGTGGCTCCGCAGGGGGCTACGAGCAGTACTTC
D: .; size: .; J: TRBJ2-2; V: TRBV30; CDR3: CAWSVARYTGELFF; DNA: TGTGCCTGGAGTGTGGCCAGATACACCGGGGAGCTGTTTTTT
D: TRBD1; size: few; J: TRBJ1-4; V: TRBV4-3; CDR3: CASSQDRPGQGNEKLFF; DNA: TGCGCCAGCAGCCAAGACCGGCCGGGACAGGGGAATGAAAAACTGTTTTTT
D: TRBD1; size: .; J: TRBJ2-7; V: TRBV5-6; CDR3: CASSLGQGRYYEQYF; DNA: TGTGCCAGCAGCTTGGGACAGGGGAGGTACTACGAGCAGTACTTC
D: TRBD1; size: .; J: TRBJ1-5; V: TRBV2; CDR3: CASRDRWNQPQHF; DNA: TGTGCCAGCAGGGACAGGTGGAATCAGCCCCAGCATTTT
D: .; size: .; J: TRBJ1-1; V: TRBV28; CDR3: CASSLMVGSEAFF; DNA: TGTGCCAGCAGTTTAATGGTAGGGAGTGAAGCTTTCTTT
D: .; size: few; J: TRBJ1-2; V: TRBV5-8; CDR3: CASSFDSNYGYTF; DNA: TGTGCCAGCAGCTTCGACAGTAACTATGGCTACACCTTC
D: .; size: .; J: TRBJ2-7; V: TRBV6-5; CDR3: CASSNPADASYEQYF; DNA: TGTGCCAGCAGTAATCCAGCGGACGCCTCCTACGAGCAGTACTTC
D: TRBD1; size: .; J: TRBJ2-7; V: TRBV6-5; CDR3: CASTPPDRGYEQYF; DNA: TGTGCCAGCACCCCCCCGGACAGGGGTTACGAGCAGTACTTC
D: TRBD2; size: .; J: TRBJ2-3; V: TRBV5-1; CDR3: CASSLGSVGGTDTQYF; DNA: TGCGCCAGCAGCTTGGGTTCTGTCGGGGGGACAGATACGCAGTATTTT
D: TRBD1; size: .; J: TRBJ2-7; V: TRBV7-2; CDR3: CASSFSRTGSTYEQYF; DNA: TGTGCCAGCAGCTTTTCTAGGACAGGGTCAACCTACGAGCAGTACTTC
D: TRBD2; size: .; J: TRBJ2-4; V: TRBV5-1; CDR3: CASSSSGGAYKNIQYF; DNA: TGCGCCAGCAGCTCCTCGGGGGGAGCCTACAAAAACATTCAGTACTTC
D: TRBD1; size: .; J: TRBJ2-7; V: TRBV5-1; CDR3: CASSRRDRGVHEQYF; DNA: TGCGCCAGCAGCCGCCGGGACAGGGGAGTACACGAGCAGTACTTC
D: .; size: .; J: TRBJ2-1; V: TRBV21-1; CDR3: CASSKNKDRAFPNEQFF; DNA: TGTGCCAGCAGCAAAAACAAGGACAGGGCATTCCCCAATGAGCAGTTCTTC
D: .; size: few; J: TRBJ1-1; V: TRBV2; CDR3: CASSGEAGGAFF; DNA: TGTGCCAGCAGTGGAGAGGCGGGGGGAGCTTTCTTT
D: TRBD1; size: once; J: TRBJ2-2; V: TRBV5-1; CDR3: CASSSPGQGAGELFF; DNA: TGCGCCAGCAGCTCGCCAGGACAGGGAGCCGGGGAGCTGTTTTTT
D: .; size: .; J: TRBJ1-6; V: TRBV28; CDR3: CASRIQGYNSPLHF; DNA: TGTGCCAGCAGGATACAGGGATATAATTCACCCCTCCACTTT
D: TRBD1; size: .; J: TRBJ1-5; V: TRBV4-1; CDR3: CASSQAWTGERQPQHF; DNA: TGCGCCAGCAGCCAAGCTTGGACAGGGGAGCGCCAGCCCCAGCATTTT
D: TRBD1; size: once; J: TRBJ2-7; V: TRBV6-6; CDR3: CASSYSIGQGIDEQYF; DNA: TGTGCCAGCAGTTACTCGATAGGACAGGGGATCGACGAGCAGTACTTC
D: TRBD1; size: .; J: TRBJ1-2; V: TRBV19; CDR3: CASSARTGDGYTF; DNA: TGTGCCAGTAGTGCTCGAACAGGGGATGGCTACACCTTC
D: .; size: once; J: TRBJ1-6; V: TRBV2; CDR3: CASRGDGDNSPLHF; DNA: TGTGCCAGCAGGGGAGACGGAGATAATTCACCCCTCCACTTT
D: .; size: .; J: TRBJ2-4; V: TRBV27; CDR3: CASSSGYENIQYF; DNA: TGTGCCAGCAGTTCAGGGTACGAAAACATTCAGTACTTC
D: .; size: .; J: TRBJ2-7; V: TRBV5-5; CDR3: CASSPPGARSYEQYF; DNA: TGTGCCAGCAGCCCCCCAGGGGCCCGCTCCTACGAGCAGTACTTC
D: .; size: once; J: TRBJ2-1; V: TRBV19; CDR3: CASSFILPGAAIYNEQFF; DNA: TGTGCCAGTAGTTTTATATTACCAGGGGCCGCCATCTACAATGAGCAGTTCTTC
D: .; size: .; J: TRBJ1-2; V: TRBV9; CDR3: CASSQTGLRYGYTF; DNA: TGTGCCAGCAGCCAAACAGGGTTACGCTATGGCTACACCTTC
D: .; size: .; J: TRBJ1-5; V: TRBV12-1; CDR3: CASSSARGRFQPQHF; DNA: TGTGCCAGCAGCTCCGCCAGGGGGCGATTTCAGCCCCAGCATTTT
D: TRBD2; size: .; J: TRBJ2-3; V: TRBV6-2/TRBV6-3; CDR3: CASSYLGLVISDTQYF; DNA: TGTGCCAGCAGTTACCTTGGACTAGTAATTTCAGATACGCAGTATTTT
D: .; size: .; J: TRBJ1-5; V: TRBV21-1; CDR3: CAIRRQGYSNQPQHF; DNA: TGTGCCATCCGGAGACAGGGTTATAGCAATCAGCCCCAGCATTTT
D: TRBD1; size: .; J: TRBJ1-1; V: TRBV4-1; CDR3: CASSQRQGGGTEAFF; DNA: TGCGCCAGCAGCCAGAGACAGGGAGGAGGTACTGAAGCTTTCTTT
D: TRBD2; size: .; J: TRBJ2-1; V: TRBV29-1; CDR3: CSVGRLAGLNEQFF; DNA: TGCAGCGTTGGGAGACTAGCGGGACTCAATGAGCAGTTCTTC
D: TRBD1; size: once; J: TRBJ1-5; V: TRBV28; CDR3: CASSRGGSGQPQHF; DNA: TGTGCCAGCAGTCGAGGGGGCTCGGGTCAGCCCCAGCATTTT
D: TRBD2; size: .; J: TRBJ2-1; V: TRBV4-1; CDR3: CASSTRDYPYNEQFF; DNA: TGCGCCAGCAGCACCCGGGACTATCCTTACAATGAGCAGTTCTTC
D: .; size: .; J: TRBJ2-3; V: TRBV6-5; CDR3: CASETAGTDTQYF; DNA: TGTGCCAGCGAGACGGCGGGCACAGATACGCAGTATTTT
D: .; size: .; J: TRBJ1-4; V: TRBV7-9; CDR3: CASSPSGAHNEKLFF; DNA: TGTGCCAGCAGCCCATCGGGTGCCCATAATGAAAAACTGTTTTTT
D: .; size: .; J: TRBJ1-1; V: TRBV6-1; CDR3: CASGEATRDTEAFF; DNA: TGTGCCAGCGGGGAAGCCACGAGGGACACTGAAGCTTTCTTT
D: .; size: .; J: TRBJ1-1; V: TRBV6-5; CDR3: CASSQRQDLSTEAFF; DNA: TGTGCCAGCAGTCAAAGACAGGACCTGAGCACTGAAGCTTTCTTT
D: .; size: few; J: TRBJ1-1; V: TRBV3-1/TRBV3-2; CDR3: CASSLQTEAFF; DNA: TGTGCCAGCAGTCTCCAGACTGAAGCTTTCTTT
D: TRBD2; size: few; J: TRBJ2-1; V: TRBV2; CDR3: CASSGGTNSYNEQFF; DNA: TGTGCCAGCAGTGGCGGGACTAACTCCTACAATGAGCAGTTCTTC
D: .; size: few; J: TRBJ1-1; V: TRBV27; CDR3: CASSLEVDTEAFF; DNA: TGTGCCAGCAGTTTGGAGGTAGACACTGAAGCTTTCTTT